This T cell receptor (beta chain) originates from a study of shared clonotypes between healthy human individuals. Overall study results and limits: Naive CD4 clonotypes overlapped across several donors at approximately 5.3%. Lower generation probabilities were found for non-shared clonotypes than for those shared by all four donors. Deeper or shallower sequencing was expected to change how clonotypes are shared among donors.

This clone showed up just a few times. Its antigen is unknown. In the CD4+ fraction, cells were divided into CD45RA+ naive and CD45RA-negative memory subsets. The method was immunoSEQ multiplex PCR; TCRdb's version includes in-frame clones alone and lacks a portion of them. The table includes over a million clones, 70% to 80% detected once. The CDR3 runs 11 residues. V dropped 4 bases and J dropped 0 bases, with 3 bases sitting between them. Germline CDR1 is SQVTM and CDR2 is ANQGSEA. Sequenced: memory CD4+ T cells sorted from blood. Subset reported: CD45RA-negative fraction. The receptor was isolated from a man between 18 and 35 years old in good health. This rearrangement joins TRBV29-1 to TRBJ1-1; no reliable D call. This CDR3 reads CSVGMNTEAFF. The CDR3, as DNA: TGCAGCGTTGGGATGAACACTGAAGCTTTCTTT.